This TCR beta chain was documented in a study of response to subunit inactivated influenza vaccine. Points from the study as a whole: A suggestion made by the authors is that each seasonal influenza vaccination recruits few new T cells.

V was clipped by 1 base and J by 0 bases, with 10 bases between them. The CDR3 has 16 amino acids. Regarding this clonotype: Its cognate antigen is unknown.

TCRdb reanalysed the RT-PCR reads using MiXCR and keeps one entry per CDR3 protein. The data contain 700,000 to 900,000 distinct CDR3 sequences, over 20% of them singletons. The V gene is TRBV12-3 or TRBV12-4, the J gene TRBJ1-5; TRBD1 might be the D (6 bases). The TCR sequence derives from a man aged 45-65 years who received an inactivated influenza vaccine. The specimen comprised PBMCs from blood, sampled about 5 days after vaccination. In DNA, the CDR3 is TGTGCCAGCAGTTTAGGCAGGGGCGTTAGCAATCAGCCCCAGCATTTT. This translates into CASSLGRGVSNQPQHF.